This T cell receptor beta chain was sequenced in a study of PD-L1 blockade in urothelial cancer. The overall study: In terms of prior chemotherapy, patients had received 0 to 3 regimens.

The germline V gene has CDR1 GTSNPN and CDR2 SVGIG (reference sequence). V lost 0 bases and J lost 4, with 9 bases in between. The CDR3 consists of 13 residues. Measured with immunoSEQ multiplex PCR; TCRdb has only the in-frame clones, and not every one. The data contain 50,000 to 75,000 clones, around four fifths of them seen just once; the ten biggest clones take up 1.6%. The time point here: pretreatment peripheral blood. This sequence originates from a man in his 70s with urothelial cancer. The chain combines TRBV30 with TRBJ1-2; D is unclear. The specimen was PBMCs, collected around atezolizumab (anti-PD-L1) treatment. CDR3 region: CAWSVPGSYGYTF. The CDR3 nucleotides read TGTGCCTGGAGTGTACCGGGATCCTATGGCTACACCTTC.